These T cell receptor beta chains were read from a single sample in a study of Ad26.COV2.S vaccination and SARS-CoV-2 variants. TCRdb's copy holds only in-frame clones and misses some; the assay was immunoSEQ multiplex PCR. The repertoire holds hundreds of thousands of clones, with 89% as singletons. The sample was peripheral blood, taken in a trial of Ad26.COV2.S vaccine versus placebo. These receptors all come from a person between 18 and 65 years old who received the Ad26.COV2.S COVID-19 vaccine or a placebo. Both conserved end residues are part of each CDR3. Fields, in order: J gene, V gene, D gene, clone size, CDR3 DNA, CDR3 protein. D genes are given only for firm matches. Size is stated for part of the rows, as once, few or many counts, or as a class when the clone is expanded.

j_gene: TRBJ2-5
v_gene: TRBV29-1
d_gene: NA
abundance: NA
CDR3nt: TGCAGCGTTGAATTCCCCATTAGGGGCGTGTGGGAAAAAGAGACCCAGTACTTC
CDR3aa: CSVEFPIRGVWEKETQYF

j_gene: TRBJ1-2
v_gene: TRBV5-3
d_gene: NA
abundance: NA
CDR3nt: TGTGCCAGAACCAGGGTTTCTTGCGGCTACACCTTC
CDR3aa: CARTRVSCGYTF

j_gene: TRBJ1-5
v_gene: TRBV3-1/TRBV3-2
d_gene: NA
abundance: NA
CDR3nt: TGTGCCAGCAGCCAGGGGAGCTATAGCAATCAGCCCCAGCATTTT
CDR3aa: CASSQGSYSNQPQHF

j_gene: TRBJ1-5
v_gene: TRBV6-2/TRBV6-3
d_gene: NA
abundance: once
CDR3nt: TGTGCCAGCAGCCTGGGACTGCATAGCAATCAGCCCCAGCATTTT
CDR3aa: CASSLGLHSNQPQHF

j_gene: TRBJ2-5
v_gene: TRBV9
d_gene: NA
abundance: NA
CDR3nt: TGTGCCAGCAGCGTAGGCCTTTGGGGGGCCCAAGGGAGCCAGTACTTC
CDR3aa: CASSVGLWGAQGSQYF

j_gene: TRBJ2-2
v_gene: TRBV4-1
d_gene: TRBD2
abundance: NA
CDR3nt: TGCGCCAGCAGCCAAGATAGCGGGGGGGCGGACACCGGGGAGCTGTTTTTT
CDR3aa: CASSQDSGGADTGELFF

j_gene: TRBJ2-3
v_gene: TRBV5-1
d_gene: TRBD2
abundance: NA
CDR3nt: TGCGCCAGCAGCTTAATTACAGTTTTAGCGGGGGGTAACACAGATACGCAGTATTTT
CDR3aa: CASSLITVLAGGNTDTQYF

j_gene: TRBJ2-2
v_gene: TRBV4-3
d_gene: NA
abundance: NA
CDR3nt: TGCGCCAGCAGCCAAGACAAAACTGGAGGGCCCGGGGAGCTGTTTTTT
CDR3aa: CASSQDKTGGPGELFF

j_gene: TRBJ2-7
v_gene: TRBV12-5
d_gene: NA
abundance: NA
CDR3nt: TGTGCTAGTGGTTTGATTACCTACGAGCAGTACTTC
CDR3aa: CASGLITYEQYF

j_gene: TRBJ2-5
v_gene: TRBV3-1/TRBV3-2
d_gene: NA
abundance: NA
CDR3nt: TGTGCCAGCAGCCAAGATGAGACGGGATGGGGGGAGACCCAGTACTTC
CDR3aa: CASSQDETGWGETQYF

j_gene: TRBJ2-7
v_gene: TRBV6-5
d_gene: TRBD1
abundance: few
CDR3nt: TGTGCCAGCAAGGGGACAGAGTCCTACGAGCAGTACTTC
CDR3aa: CASKGTESYEQYF

j_gene: TRBJ2-7
v_gene: TRBV11-2
d_gene: NA
abundance: NA
CDR3nt: TGTGCCAGCAGCTTAGTTGGGCTAGCGCTCTACGAGCAGTACTTC
CDR3aa: CASSLVGLALYEQYF

j_gene: TRBJ2-2
v_gene: TRBV7-9
d_gene: TRBD1
abundance: NA
CDR3nt: TGTGCCAGCAGCATTGACAGGGTTGGGGACACCGGGGAGCTGTTTTTT
CDR3aa: CASSIDRVGDTGELFF

j_gene: TRBJ2-3
v_gene: TRBV30
d_gene: NA
abundance: NA
CDR3nt: TGTGCCTGGAATAGTATAAGGGGGGGTACGCAGTATTTT
CDR3aa: CAWNSIRGGTQYF

j_gene: TRBJ1-4
v_gene: TRBV6-5
d_gene: NA
abundance: NA
CDR3nt: TGTGCCAGCAGACGACAGGAATCCGTTAATGAAAAACTGTTTTTT
CDR3aa: CASRRQESVNEKLFF

j_gene: TRBJ2-3
v_gene: TRBV5-4
d_gene: NA
abundance: NA
CDR3nt: TGTGCCAGCAGCTTGGATGGGTATACGCAGTATTTT
CDR3aa: CASSLDGYTQYF

j_gene: TRBJ1-2
v_gene: TRBV19
d_gene: NA
abundance: NA
CDR3nt: TGTGCCAGTAGTAGGAACTATGGCTACACCTTC
CDR3aa: CASSRNYGYTF

j_gene: TRBJ2-5
v_gene: TRBV2
d_gene: TRBD2
abundance: NA
CDR3nt: TGTGCCAGCAGTGCCCAAGCGGGGGGTGGAGAGACCCAGTACTTC
CDR3aa: CASSAQAGGGETQYF

j_gene: TRBJ1-1
v_gene: TRBV7-3
d_gene: TRBD1
abundance: NA
CDR3nt: TGTGCCAGCAGCACAGGACAGGGAGGGACTGAAGCTTTCTTT
CDR3aa: CASSTGQGGTEAFF

j_gene: TRBJ2-5
v_gene: TRBV12-3/TRBV12-4
d_gene: NA
abundance: NA
CDR3nt: TGTGCCAGCAGTTTGTTAGCCCAAGAGACCCAGTACTTC
CDR3aa: CASSLLAQETQYF

j_gene: TRBJ2-7
v_gene: TRBV2
d_gene: NA
abundance: NA
CDR3nt: TGTGCCAGCACCCAGAGGAGCTCCTACGAGCAGTACTTC
CDR3aa: CASTQRSSYEQYF

j_gene: TRBJ1-6
v_gene: TRBV5-1
d_gene: NA
abundance: NA
CDR3nt: TGCGCCAGCAGCTTGGCCGGGACGGCGGATCGGGGGGATAATTCACCCCTCCACTTT
CDR3aa: CASSLAGTADRGDNSPLHF

j_gene: TRBJ2-3
v_gene: TRBV30
d_gene: NA
abundance: NA
CDR3nt: TGTGCCTGGAGTGTACGCGGCACAGATACGCAGTATTTT
CDR3aa: CAWSVRGTDTQYF

j_gene: TRBJ2-7
v_gene: TRBV27
d_gene: TRBD2
abundance: NA
CDR3nt: TGTGCCAGCAGGGTACTAGCGGGGGGCTACGAGCAGTACTTC
CDR3aa: CASRVLAGGYEQYF

j_gene: TRBJ2-5
v_gene: TRBV7-9
d_gene: TRBD2
abundance: NA
CDR3nt: TGTGCGGCGGGAGGGCCGGAGACCCAGTACTTC
CDR3aa: CAAGGPETQYF

j_gene: TRBJ1-5
v_gene: TRBV10-2
d_gene: NA
abundance: NA
CDR3nt: TGCGCCGCCCGGGGCAGTCCACGGCAGCCCCAGCATTTT
CDR3aa: CAARGSPRQPQHF

j_gene: TRBJ2-1
v_gene: TRBV27
d_gene: TRBD2
abundance: NA
CDR3nt: TGTGCCAGCAGCCCTACTAGCGGGGGGTGGGAGCAGTTCTTC
CDR3aa: CASSPTSGGWEQFF

j_gene: TRBJ2-7
v_gene: TRBV5-1
d_gene: NA
abundance: NA
CDR3nt: TGCGCCAGCAGTCTTGACGCAACCGGCTCCTACGAGCAGTACTTC
CDR3aa: CASSLDATGSYEQYF

j_gene: TRBJ2-7
v_gene: TRBV7-2
d_gene: TRBD1
abundance: NA
CDR3nt: TGTGCCAGCAGCGCCCCGGACAGGGTCTCCTACGAGCAGTACTTC
CDR3aa: CASSAPDRVSYEQYF

j_gene: TRBJ1-1
v_gene: TRBV5-1
d_gene: NA
abundance: NA
CDR3nt: TGCGCCAGCAGCTTGGATGGGCGTGGGACCACTGAAGCTTTCTTT
CDR3aa: CASSLDGRGTTEAFF

j_gene: TRBJ1-2
v_gene: TRBV9
d_gene: NA
abundance: NA
CDR3nt: TGTGCCAGCAGCATGAGTCCCGAATTGACAGTCGGCTACACCTTC
CDR3aa: CASSMSPELTVGYTF

j_gene: TRBJ2-5
v_gene: TRBV7-9
d_gene: NA
abundance: NA
CDR3nt: TGTGCCAGCAGCTTCGGCCCAGAGACCCAGTACTTC
CDR3aa: CASSFGPETQYF

j_gene: TRBJ2-1
v_gene: TRBV5-4
d_gene: TRBD2
abundance: NA
CDR3nt: TGTGCCAGCAGCCCTCCAACTAGCGGAGGCTCCTACAATGAGCAGTTCTTC
CDR3aa: CASSPPTSGGSYNEQFF

j_gene: TRBJ1-1
v_gene: TRBV27
d_gene: NA
abundance: NA
CDR3nt: TGTGCCAGCAGTTCCTACACTGAAGCTTTCTTT
CDR3aa: CASSSYTEAFF

j_gene: TRBJ2-3
v_gene: TRBV11-3
d_gene: NA
abundance: NA
CDR3nt: TGTGCCAGCAGCTCCACAGGGACTAGCACAGATACGCAGTATTTT
CDR3aa: CASSSTGTSTDTQYF

j_gene: TRBJ2-1
v_gene: TRBV7-8
d_gene: NA
abundance: NA
CDR3nt: TGTGCCAGCAGGCGACAGGTAGGGAGCAATGAGCAGTTCTTC
CDR3aa: CASRRQVGSNEQFF

j_gene: TRBJ2-3
v_gene: TRBV12-3/TRBV12-4
d_gene: NA
abundance: NA
CDR3nt: TGTGCCAGCAGTCTCGGGGCCGCGGATACGCAGTATTTT
CDR3aa: CASSLGAADTQYF

j_gene: TRBJ2-7
v_gene: TRBV18
d_gene: NA
abundance: once
CDR3nt: TGTGCCAGCTCACCACCCAGGTATATCTACGAGCAGTACTTC
CDR3aa: CASSPPRYIYEQYF

j_gene: TRBJ1-5
v_gene: TRBV19
d_gene: NA
abundance: once
CDR3nt: TGTGCCAGTAGTCCGGGTTATAGCAATCAGCCCCAGCATTTT
CDR3aa: CASSPGYSNQPQHF

j_gene: TRBJ1-1
v_gene: TRBV10-3
d_gene: NA
abundance: NA
CDR3nt: TGTGCCACTTTGGACAGCCCGGGTACTGAAGCTTTCTTT
CDR3aa: CATLDSPGTEAFF

j_gene: TRBJ2-5
v_gene: TRBV3-1/TRBV3-2
d_gene: TRBD2
abundance: NA
CDR3nt: TGTGCCAGCAGCCAGCAAACTAGCGTTGGTGAGACCCAGTACTTC
CDR3aa: CASSQQTSVGETQYF

j_gene: TRBJ2-1
v_gene: TRBV5-1
d_gene: TRBD2
abundance: NA
CDR3nt: TGCGCCAGCAGCTTGGGACTGCGGGAGGGCGATGAGCAGTTCTTC
CDR3aa: CASSLGLREGDEQFF

j_gene: TRBJ2-6
v_gene: TRBV21-1
d_gene: NA
abundance: NA
CDR3nt: TGTGCCAGCGGCCATAGGGGGGTTGGGTCTTACGGGGCCAACGTCCTGACTTTC
CDR3aa: CASGHRGVGSYGANVLTF

j_gene: TRBJ1-2
v_gene: TRBV6-6
d_gene: NA
abundance: NA
CDR3nt: TGTGCCAGCAGTATACAAGACCTCGGCTATGGCTACACCTTC
CDR3aa: CASSIQDLGYGYTF

j_gene: TRBJ1-3
v_gene: TRBV5-6
d_gene: NA
abundance: once
CDR3nt: TGTGCCAGCAGCTTGGGGGCTGGGGGAAACACCATATATTTT
CDR3aa: CASSLGAGGNTIYF

j_gene: TRBJ2-5
v_gene: TRBV2
d_gene: NA
abundance: NA
CDR3nt: TGTGCCAGCAGTGAATCCCTGATTTTCCAAGAGACCCAGTACTTC
CDR3aa: CASSESLIFQETQYF

j_gene: TRBJ2-7
v_gene: TRBV29-1
d_gene: NA
abundance: many
CDR3nt: TGCAGCGCCGGGGGCGGCGAGACCTACGAGCAGTACTTC
CDR3aa: CSAGGGETYEQYF

j_gene: TRBJ2-7
v_gene: TRBV5-5
d_gene: TRBD2
abundance: NA
CDR3nt: TGTGCCAGCAGCATACTAACTAGCGGGGGTTTCGACGAGCAGTACTTC
CDR3aa: CASSILTSGGFDEQYF

j_gene: TRBJ2-1
v_gene: TRBV30
d_gene: NA
abundance: NA
CDR3nt: TGTGCCTGGAGTGTAGCGTACAATGAGCAGTTCTTC
CDR3aa: CAWSVAYNEQFF

j_gene: TRBJ2-2
v_gene: TRBV7-2
d_gene: NA
abundance: once
CDR3nt: TGTGCCAGCAGCCCAAGGGGGACACCCAACACCGGGGAGCTGTTTTTT
CDR3aa: CASSPRGTPNTGELFF

j_gene: TRBJ1-2
v_gene: TRBV12-3/TRBV12-4
d_gene: NA
abundance: NA
CDR3nt: TGTGCCAGCAATATGGGGACTAACTATGGCTACACCTTC
CDR3aa: CASNMGTNYGYTF

j_gene: TRBJ1-2
v_gene: TRBV19
d_gene: NA
abundance: NA
CDR3nt: TGTGCCAGTAGTATTCAGAGGGCTGGCTACACCTTC
CDR3aa: CASSIQRAGYTF

j_gene: TRBJ2-1
v_gene: TRBV7-3
d_gene: TRBD2
abundance: NA
CDR3nt: TGTGCCAGCAGTGCTAGCGGGGAGAGCTCCTACAATGAGCAGTTCTTC
CDR3aa: CASSASGESSYNEQFF

j_gene: TRBJ1-2
v_gene: TRBV13
d_gene: NA
abundance: NA
CDR3nt: TGTGCCAGCAGCTTAAGCAGGGGCTATGGCTACACCTTC
CDR3aa: CASSLSRGYGYTF

j_gene: TRBJ2-2
v_gene: TRBV18
d_gene: NA
abundance: NA
CDR3nt: TGTGCCAGCTCTCTGCAGAAAACGAACACCGGGGAGCTGTTTTTT
CDR3aa: CASSLQKTNTGELFF

j_gene: TRBJ2-3
v_gene: TRBV19
d_gene: NA
abundance: NA
CDR3nt: TGTGCCAGTAGTATAGCCTTCAAAGATACGCAGTATTTT
CDR3aa: CASSIAFKDTQYF

j_gene: TRBJ1-2
v_gene: TRBV6-2/TRBV6-3
d_gene: NA
abundance: NA
CDR3nt: TGTGCCAGCAGCCGGTCGAGTTACTACACCTTC
CDR3aa: CASSRSSYYTF

j_gene: TRBJ1-2
v_gene: TRBV29-1
d_gene: NA
abundance: NA
CDR3nt: TGCAGCGTTGTCGGGGGGTTCTATGGCTACACCTTC
CDR3aa: CSVVGGFYGYTF

j_gene: TRBJ2-7
v_gene: TRBV25-1
d_gene: NA
abundance: NA
CDR3nt: TGTGCCAGCAGTGAAACAGCTTACGAGCAGTACTTC
CDR3aa: CASSETAYEQYF

j_gene: TRBJ2-1
v_gene: TRBV5-1
d_gene: NA
abundance: NA
CDR3nt: TGCGCCAGCAGCTTGGGTGAGGGGGGACCCTACAATGAGCAGTTCTTC
CDR3aa: CASSLGEGGPYNEQFF